These 27 T cell receptor beta chains originate from one sample sequenced in a study of cytomegalovirus exposure and HLA in healthy donors. 13 Jbeta primers and 60 Vbeta primers were used for the PCR. Assay: immunoSEQ multiplex PCR; the TCRdb copy retains only in-frame clones and omits some. This sample has more than 30,000 clones; 60% to 70% occur once, and the top ten carry over 9.5%. The specimen sequenced was PBMCs. All receptors derive from a man aged 35-49 years in good health and CMV-seropositive.

This clone has a handful of counts. This chain links TRBV30 with TRBJ1-3; the D gene is possibly TRBD1 (5 bases). The CDR3 runs 15 residues. With 3 bases removed from V and 4 bases from J, the gap between germline ends came to 16 bases. Germline lookup yields CDR1 GTSNPN and CDR2 SVGIG (reference sequence). This chain's CDR3 is CAWSRLGASGNTIYF. CDR3 DNA sequence: TGTGCCTGGAGCCGATTAGGGGCTTCAGGAAACACCATATATTTT.

CDR3 in DNA: TGTGCCAGCAGACGAGGGGGCGTGGGAAACACCATATATTTT. Its protein product is CASRRGGVGNTIYF. The chain recombines TRBV28 with TRBJ1-3; 7 bases line up with TRBD1. The J segment lost 4 bases and the V segment lost 6 bases, leaving 6 bases of the junction unmatched. The CDR3 spans 14 residues. CDR1 is MDHEN, CDR2 SYDVKM, per germline.

Only a few counts were recorded for this clone. This sequence joins TRBV19 and TRBJ2-5; D is possibly TRBD2 (6 bases). The DNA end is more similar to TRBJ2-7, so the J call may be wrong. The CDR3 totals 15 residues. In germline, CDR1 is LNHDA, CDR2 SQIVND (reference sequence). As DNA, the CDR3 is TGTGCCAGTAGTATAGATGGGACTGTTTACTACGAGCAGTACTTC. This gives the protein CASSIDGTVYYEQYF.

This clone was observed a handful of times. The CDR3, as DNA: TGTGCCAGTAGTATATATGCAACTAATGAAAAACTGTTTTTT. Residues: CASSIYATNEKLFF. The chain carries TRBV19 and TRBJ1-4; D not certain. This CDR3 has 14 residues. Trimming stripped 2 bases from V and 0 bases from J, with 4 bases between. Germline CDR1 and CDR2: LNHDA and SQIVND (reference sequence).

The V gene is TRBV27, the J gene TRBJ2-5, with 8 bases identical to TRBD2. The V gene end was trimmed by 2 bases and the J gene end by 10 bases; junction bases not matched to a gene: 15. The germline V gene has CDR1 MNHEY and CDR2 SMNVEV (reference sequence). The CDR3 is 16 amino acids. CDR3 region: CASSLKAAGGHANQYF. CDR3 coding DNA: TGTGCCAGCAGTTTAAAGGCCGCGGGGGGCCACGCGAACCAGTACTTC.

The chain joins TRBV13 to TRBJ2-7; D is unclear. V was clipped by 5 bases and J by 1 base, with 12 bases between them. This CDR3 region has 14 residues. Germline CDR1 reads PRHDT; CDR2 reads FYEKMQ (reference sequence). The CDR3 loop reads CASSPPTNSYEQYF. In DNA, the CDR3 is TGTGCCAGCAGCCCTCCGACAAATTCCTACGAGCAGTACTTC. The full variable domain, completed using reference TRBV13 and TRBJ2-7, is AAGVIQSPRHLIKEKRETATLKCYPIPRHDTVYWYQQGPGQDPQFLISFYEKMQSDKGSIPDRFSAQQFSDYHSELNMSSLELGDSALYFCASSPPTNSYEQYFGPGTRLTVT.

The sample holds a few counts of this clone. The chain combines TRBV9 with TRBJ2-3; possible D gene TRBD2, 7 bases. The germline V gene encodes CDR1 SGDLS and CDR2 YYNGEE. The CDR3 runs 17 residues. The V end was cut by 2 bases, the J end by 4 bases, with 20 bases between. The CDR3 spells CASSVPRGGGHPDTQYF. CDR3 DNA sequence: TGTGCCAGCAGCGTCCCCAGAGGGGGGGGGCACCCAGATACGCAGTATTTT.

The chain combines TRBV25-1 with TRBJ1-5; 7 bases align to TRBD1. CDR3 length equals 14 residues. Trimming took 4 bases from V and 7 from J; bases not matched to a gene: 7. Germline values: CDR1 MGHDK, CDR2 SYGVNS. The CDR3 loop is CASSGDSSRQPQHF. In DNA, the CDR3 is TGTGCCAGCAGTGGGGACAGTTCCAGGCAGCCCCAGCATTTT.

The genes are TRBV4-1 and TRBJ1-1, with a weak D call TRBD1 (5 bases). Germline V gene data show CDR1 as MGHRA and CDR2 as YSYEKL. The CDR3 spans 16 residues. Trimming took 0 bases from V and 0 from J, leaving 11 bases between them. The CDR3 sequence: CASSQEWGGVNTEAFF. The DNA of the CDR3 is TGCGCCAGCAGCCAAGAATGGGGAGGGGTGAACACTGAAGCTTTCTTT.

The rearrangement joins TRBV7-9 to TRBJ2-3; D uncertain. Germline CDR1 reads SEHNR; CDR2 reads FQNEAQ (reference sequence). The ends were cut back, 4 bases at V and 0 bases at J, with 11 bases in the middle. There are 15 residues in the CDR3. The CDR3 DNA sequence: TGTGCCAGCAGCTCCCCCGCAGGTAGCACAGATACGCAGTATTTT. This gives the protein CASSSPAGSTDTQYF.

The chain is built from TRBV30 and TRBJ2-1, with 9 bases aligning to TRBD1. J lost 10 bases, V lost 5 bases, and 6 bases had no gene match. CDR1 and CDR2 (germline): GTSNPN, SVGIG (reference sequence). CDR3 length: 12 residues. CDR3 sequence reads: CAWGTGSKEQFF. The CDR3 region has the DNA TGTGCCTGGGGGACAGGGTCAAAGGAGCAGTTCTTC. Drawing the rest from reference TRBV30 and TRBJ2-1, the complete variable domain is SQTIHQWPATLVQPVGSPLSLECTVEGTSNPNLYWYRQAAGRGLQLLFYSVGIGQISSEVPQNLSASRPQDRQFILSSKKLLLSDSGFYLCAWGTGSKEQFFGPGTRLTVL.

Turning to this clone: Other DNA sequences within the sample encode an identical CDR3. The chain links TRBV5-1 to TRBJ1-2; 10 bases line up with TRBD1. The germline V gene has CDR1 SGHRS and CDR2 YFSETQ. The CDR3 is made up of 16 amino acids. Trimming removed 0 bases from V and 11 bases from J; junction bases left unmatched: 13. CDR3 region: CASSLDSTGGARGYTF. Here the CDR3 DNA reads TGCGCCAGCAGCTTGGACTCGACAGGGGGCGCGAGAGGTTACACCTTC.

The chain combines TRBV5-1 with TRBJ2-7, with a tentative D call TRBD1 (6 bases). The ends were cut back, 5 bases at V and 0 bases at J, with 15 bases in the middle. The germline CDR1 and CDR2 sequences are SGHRS and YFSETQ. The CDR3 is 15 residues long. CDR3 in DNA: TGCGCCAGCAGTTCCGGGACACGGAGCTCCTACGAGCAGTACTTC. Protein product: CASSSGTRSSYEQYF.

In its sample, this clone is medium-sized. V gene TRBV4-2 combines with J gene TRBJ2-3, with 8 bases aligning to TRBD2. Germline lookup yields CDR1 LGHNA and CDR2 YNFKEQ. This CDR3 comprises 15 residues. Unmatched junction bases numbered 1, after V lost 1 base and J lost 1 base. The CDR3 coding sequence is TGTGCCAGCAGCCAAGTGCGGGGGGGCACAGATACGCAGTATTTT. Its protein is CASSQVRGGTDTQYF.

The genes are TRBV5-1 and TRBJ2-5; weak D call: TRBD1 (6 bases). V lost 4 bases and J 4 bases, leaving 14 bases between the germline ends. Germline V gene sequence: CDR1 SGHRS, CDR2 YFSETQ. This CDR3 comprises 14 residues. In DNA form, the CDR3 reads TGCGCCAGCAGCACCTCAGGGGCGGGAGAGACCCAGTACTTC. Translation gives CASSTSGAGETQYF.

This clone was seen a handful of times. In nucleotides, the CDR3 is TGCGCCAGCAGCTTGGCCGGGGGTATACCTAATGAGCAGTTCTTC. It is translated as CASSLAGGIPNEQFF. This chain connects TRBV5-1 to TRBJ2-1; a possible D gene is TRBD2 (6 bases). The CDR3 spans 15 residues. Germline V gene data show CDR1 as SGHRS and CDR2 as YFSETQ. V was shortened by 0 bases and J by 7 bases, with 14 bases between the two germline ends.

On this clone itself: The junction shows a germline mismatch at one end, possibly a read error. The V gene is TRBV7-9, the J gene TRBJ1-5; 10 bases match TRBD1. Germline V gene data show CDR1 as SEHNR and CDR2 as FQNEAQ (reference sequence). This CDR3 has 15 residues. Written as DNA, the CDR3 is TGTGCCAGCAGCCCGGGACAGGGGAGCAATCGGCCCCAGCATTTT. Translated: CASSPGQGSNRPQHF.

This chain connects TRBV18 to TRBJ1-6; the D gene is possibly TRBD1 (5 bases). The length of the CDR3 is 13 residues. Germline-derived CDR1 and CDR2 are KGHSH and LQKENI. Trimming left V 3 bases short and J 14 bases short, with 14 bases between. CDR3: CASSPQGREALHF. The CDR3, as DNA: TGTGCCAGCTCACCTCAGGGCCGTGAGGCCCTCCACTTT.

This clone came up a few times. The V call is TRBV19, the J call TRBJ1-3; D unclear. CDR1 is LNHDA, CDR2 SQIVND, per germline (reference sequence). The V and J ends lost 3 bases and 1 base respectively, with 10 bases between them. There are 15 residues in the CDR3. CDR3 protein: CASSMGRVSGNTIYF. The CDR3 DNA reads TGTGCCAGTAGTATGGGGAGGGTTTCTGGAAACACCATATATTTT.

The rearrangement uses TRBV19 and TRBJ1-6; no reliable D call. Trimming shortened V by 3 bases and J by 0 bases, and 6 bases separated the two germline ends. Per the germline V gene, CDR1 is LNHDA and CDR2 is SQIVND (reference sequence). The CDR3 runs 15 residues. The CDR3 DNA follows: TGTGCCAGTAGTATTCGGGGCTCCTATAATTCACCCCTCCACTTT. Translated: CASSIRGSYNSPLHF.

J is TRBJ2-1 and V is TRBV19, with D possibly TRBD1 on 6 matching bases. Trimming took off 6 bases at V and 9 bases at J, with 18 bases between the two ends. Per germline, CDR1 LNHDA and CDR2 SQIVND (reference sequence). The CDR3 sequence is 14 residues long. This chain's CDR3 is CASSPVGGSAEQFF. The CDR3 DNA reads as TGTGCCAGTAGCCCAGTAGGGGGTTCGGCTGAGCAGTTCTTC.

The chain carries TRBV5-1 and TRBJ2-7; D might be TRBD2 (6 bases). The ends were cut back, 5 bases at V and 2 bases at J, with 11 bases in the middle. Germline V gene sequence: CDR1 SGHRS, CDR2 YFSETQ. This CDR3 has 13 residues. CDR3 in amino acids: CASRLATTYEQYF. The CDR3 region has the DNA TGCGCCAGCAGGCTAGCGACCACCTACGAGCAGTACTTC.

The V gene is TRBV11-2, the J gene TRBJ1-6, with a weak D call TRBD1 (6 bases). Trimming cost V 1 base and J 7 bases, with 14 bases left between them. Germline CDR1 reads SGHAT; CDR2 reads FQNNGV. The CDR3 covers 16 residues. The CDR3 region is CASSLVGAETNSPLHF. The CDR3 DNA reads as TGTGCCAGCAGCTTAGTGGGGGCAGAAACAAATTCACCCCTCCACTTT.

This rearrangement joins TRBV7-9 to TRBJ2-5; 7 bases line up with TRBD1. With V trimmed by 6 bases and J by 1 base, 11 bases remained unmatched. Germline V CDR1 and CDR2: SEHNR, FQNEAQ (reference sequence). This CDR3 spans 16 amino acids. CDR3 protein: CASSSRAGGSQETQYF. The CDR3, as DNA: TGTGCCAGCAGTTCCAGGGCAGGGGGATCCCAAGAGACCCAGTACTTC.

The chain couples TRBV5-1 to TRBJ2-5, with 9 nucleotides matching TRBD2. Germline trimming cut 0 bases from V and 2 bases from J; bases unmatched to any gene: 5. Looked up from germline, CDR1 is SGHRS and CDR2 is YFSETQ. The CDR3 covers 16 residues. The CDR3 DNA follows: TGCGCCAGCAGCTTGGTGGGTAGCGGGGGTCAAGAGACCCAGTACTTC. This translates into CASSLVGSGGQETQYF.

The chain uses TRBV18 and TRBJ1-1, with D possibly TRBD1 on 5 matching bases. Trimming cost V 6 bases and J 3 bases, with 14 bases left between them. The germline V gene has CDR1 KGHSH and CDR2 LQKENI. The CDR3 is made up of 14 amino acids. The CDR3 DNA is TGTGCCAGCTCGGTACCAGGGCTGGACACTGAAGCTTTCTTT. This gives the protein CASSVPGLDTEAFF.

This rearrangement joins TRBV19 to TRBJ1-1; 7 bases line up with TRBD1. Germline-derived CDR1 and CDR2 are LNHDA and SQIVND (reference sequence). The V and J ends lost 10 bases and 2 bases, in that order; junction bases with no gene match: 16. This CDR3 contains 16 residues. The chain's CDR3 is CATNPRDRARNTEAFF. The CDR3 DNA follows: TGTGCCACCAACCCCCGGGACAGAGCAAGAAACACTGAAGCTTTCTTT.